A single sample is the source of the 26 T cell receptor beta chains below, sequenced in a study of cytomegalovirus exposure and HLA in healthy donors. Assay: immunoSEQ multiplex PCR; the TCRdb copy retains only in-frame clones and omits some. The sample lists roughly 45,000 clones, approximately 95% occurring once. The specimen was PBMCs. The receptor set was obtained from a woman aged 18-29 years in good health and CMV-seropositive.

CDR3 sequence: CASSLGGRAPETQYF. The CDR3 DNA is TGTGCCAGCAGCTTAGGAGGGAGGGCCCCGGAGACCCAGTACTTC. The J gene is TRBJ2-5, the V gene TRBV11-2; TRBD2 agrees at 7 bases. V was pared by 1 base and J by 5 bases, with 7 bases of the junction left unmatched. Germline-derived CDR1 and CDR2 are SGHAT and FQNNGV. This CDR3 spans 15 amino acids.

This rearrangement joins TRBV7-3 to TRBJ1-4; 9 bases are a match to TRBD1. Per the germline V gene, CDR1 is SGHTA and CDR2 is FQGTGA. This CDR3 comprises 19 residues. V lost 5 bases to trimming and J lost 0 bases; unmatched junction nucleotides: 13. The DNA for the CDR3 is TGTGCCAGCAGCGGAACGACAGGGGGTAGGGGACCAACTAATGAAAAACTGTTTTTT. Translating gives CASSGTTGGRGPTNEKLFF. The whole variable domain, remainder taken from reference TRBV7-3 and TRBJ1-4, is GAGVSQTPSNKVTEKGKYVELRCDPISGHTALYWYRQSLGQGPEFLIYFQGTGAADDSGLPNDRFFAVRPEGSVSTLKIQRTERGDSAVYLCASSGTTGGRGPTNEKLFFGSGTQLSVL.

This chain connects TRBV19 to TRBJ2-1, with TRBD1 matching 8 bases. Per germline, CDR1 LNHDA and CDR2 SQIVND (reference sequence). The CDR3 length is 17 residues. J was trimmed by 7 bases and V by 2 bases; bases with no gene match: 13. The chain's CDR3 is CASSIRGLRTGHNEQFF. In nucleotides, the CDR3 is TGTGCCAGTAGTATAAGAGGTTTAAGGACAGGGCATAATGAGCAGTTCTTC.

The chain recombines TRBV4-1 with TRBJ1-6; possibly TRBD1 for D (5 bases). V gave up 1 base and J gave up 0 bases, with 7 bases separating them. The CDR3 totals 16 residues. Germline V CDR1 and CDR2: MGHRA, YSYEKL. The CDR3 reads CASSQADSSYNSPLHF. In DNA form, the CDR3 reads TGCGCCAGCAGCCAAGCAGACAGCTCCTATAATTCACCCCTCCACTTT.

The chain carries TRBV15 and TRBJ1-1; 8 positions agree with TRBD1. The germline CDR1 and CDR2 sequences are LNHNV and YYDKDF (reference sequence). V gave up 3 bases and J gave up 3 bases; unmatched junction bases: 0. The CDR3 is made up of 13 amino acids. The CDR3 loop reads CATSRDRDTEAFF. In DNA, the CDR3 is TGTGCCACCAGCAGGGACAGGGACACTGAAGCTTTCTTT.

V is TRBV5-6 and J is TRBJ2-3; 9 bases map to TRBD2. From germline, CDR1 is SGHDT and CDR2 YYEEEE. Trimming cost V 2 bases and J 0 bases; bases outside gene matches: 10. The CDR3 has 18 amino acids. The CDR3 region is CASSFGVAGDASTDTQYF. The CDR3 coding sequence is TGTGCCAGCAGCTTCGGGGTAGCGGGAGACGCCAGCACAGATACGCAGTATTTT.

Here the CDR3 DNA reads TGTGCCAGCAGCCCATGGACAGGGGGGTACAAGCAAGAGACCCAGTACTTC. The encoded protein is CASSPWTGGYKQETQYF. V gene TRBV13 combines with J gene TRBJ2-5; 10 positions agree with TRBD1. The CDR3 sequence is 17 residues long. Germline CDR1 and CDR2: PRHDT and FYEKMQ (reference sequence). Trimming at V came to 5 bases and at J to 2 bases, leaving 11 bases not matched to a gene.

The chain employs TRBV29-1 and TRBJ2-2, with D perhaps TRBD1 (7 bases). Trimming stripped 4 bases from V and 4 bases from J, with 13 bases between. The CDR3 is 14 residues long. The germline gives CDR1 SQVTM, CDR2 ANQGSEA. CDR3 in amino acids: CSVVGGQITGELFF. The CDR3 DNA follows: TGCAGCGTTGTGGGGGGACAGATCACCGGGGAGCTGTTTTTT.

The rearrangement uses TRBV28 and TRBJ1-4; perhaps TRBD1 as D (5 bases). Germline assignment: CDR1 MDHEN and CDR2 SYDVKM. Trimming stripped 3 bases from V and 1 base from J, with 12 bases between. The CDR3 is 16 amino acids. The CDR3 coding sequence is TGTGCCAGCAGTTTTATTTCCGGGGGAACTAATGAAAAACTGTTTTTT. Residues: CASSFISGGTNEKLFF.

In this sample, this clone turned up a few times. The V and J genes are TRBV5-4 and TRBJ1-6; 8 bases fit TRBD1. CDR1 and CDR2 (germline): SGHNT, YYREEE (reference sequence). This CDR3 is built from 15 residues. V was pared by 1 base and J by 9 bases, with 6 bases of the junction left unmatched. Here the CDR3 reads CASSLRTGPASPLHF. The DNA of the CDR3 is TGTGCCAGCAGCTTGAGGACAGGGCCGGCTTCACCCCTCCACTTT.

V usage is TRBV10-1 and J usage is TRBJ2-7, with 8 positions matching TRBD1. The junction had 14 bases not matched to a gene; V was cut back by 9 bases and J by 4 bases. The CDR3 extends over 15 amino acids. CDR1 is WNHNN and CDR2 is SYGVQD in the germline V gene (reference sequence). The CDR3 DNA follows: TGCGCCAGTATGAGACCGGGACAGGAAATATACGAGCAGTACTTC. It codes for CASMRPGQEIYEQYF.

The chain carries TRBV7-2 and TRBJ1-1; TRBD1 aligns across 10 bases. V was clipped by 5 bases and J by 8 bases; unmatched bases: 8. CDR3 length equals 14 residues. Germline V lookup: CDR1 SGHTA, CDR2 FQGNSA. The CDR3 DNA sequence: TGTGCCAGCAGCCTTGCCGGGACAGGGGTCGAAGCTTTCTTT. Protein: CASSLAGTGVEAFF.

The rearrangement joins TRBV7-3 to TRBJ2-1; 7 nucleotides agree with TRBD1. CDR1 is SGHTA and CDR2 is FQGTGA in the germline V gene. The CDR3 runs 13 residues. Germline trimming cut 6 bases from V and 5 bases from J; bases unmatched to any gene: 4. CDR3 bases: TGTGCCAGCAGTAGGGGGCGGGACAATGAGCAGTTCTTC. It encodes CASSRGRDNEQFF.

The chain combines TRBV7-3 with TRBJ2-2, with 14 bases aligning to TRBD2. Germline loops: CDR1 SGHTA, CDR2 FQGTGA. Trimming removed 5 bases from V and 5 bases from J; junction bases left unmatched: 4. The CDR3 covers 16 residues. CDR3 sequence (DNA): TGTGCCAGCAGCCCGGGACTAGCGGGAGTAACCGGGGAGCTGTTTTTT. Amino acid sequence: CASSPGLAGVTGELFF.

The chain recombines TRBV6-4 with TRBJ2-2; 8 bases match TRBD2. CDR1 is MRHNA, CDR2 SNTAGT, per germline. This CDR3 spans 15 amino acids. Germline trimming cut 3 bases from V and 2 bases from J; bases unmatched to any gene: 2. The CDR3 loop reads CASSESGGNTGELFF. The CDR3 bases are TGTGCCAGCAGTGAGAGCGGGGGAAACACCGGGGAGCTGTTTTTT.

This clone was picked up one time. The chain couples TRBV5-1 to TRBJ2-5; D gene unclear. The CDR3 has 14 amino acids. Germline CDR1 reads SGHRS; CDR2 reads YFSETQ. The V end lost 0 bases, the J end lost 5 bases, and 11 bases lay between the germline ends. The CDR3 loop is CASSLATARETQYF. In DNA form, the CDR3 reads TGCGCCAGCAGCTTGGCGACCGCTAGGGAGACCCAGTACTTC.

This clone was seen just once. The chain employs TRBV11-2 and TRBJ2-7; TRBD2 might be the D (6 bases). The V gene's germline CDR1 is SGHAT and CDR2 FQNNGV. The CDR3 covers 14 residues. V was cut by 1 base and J by 2 bases, with 9 bases left in between. CDR3 residues: CASSLAGRAYEQYF. CDR3 nucleotides: TGTGCCAGCAGCTTAGCCGGGAGAGCCTACGAGCAGTACTTC.

The chain links TRBV6-5 to TRBJ2-7; unclear D gene. V lost 6 bases to trimming and J lost 3 bases, with 6 bases between them. Germline lookup yields CDR1 MNHEY and CDR2 SVGAGI. The length of the CDR3 is 11 residues. CDR3 sequence (DNA): TGTGCCAGCAGCCACAACTACGAGCAGTACTTC. It yields the protein CASSHNYEQYF.

CDR3 region: CSVKNPGIPNTGELFF. Written as DNA, the CDR3 is TGCAGCGTCAAGAACCCCGGGATCCCGAACACCGGGGAGCTGTTTTTT. V gene TRBV29-1 combines with J gene TRBJ2-2, with D perhaps TRBD2 (5 bases). Trimming took 6 bases from V and 0 from J, leaving 17 bases between them. The CDR3 is 16 residues long. Germline V CDR1 and CDR2: SQVTM, ANQGSEA.

This clone appeared once. The chain uses TRBV12-2 and TRBJ2-5; the listed D gene, TRBD2, was not tested against the DNA. TRBV12-2 is termed a pseudogene. The length of the CDR3 is 17 residues. For the CDR3, the DNA is TGTGCAAGTCGGGAACCGGGACTAGCGGGAACCCAAGAGACCCAGTACTTC. Its translation is CASREPGLAGTQETQYF.

This rearrangement joins TRBV28 to TRBJ2-7, with 16 nucleotides matching TRBD2. CDR3 length: 21 amino acids. CDR1 MDHEN and CDR2 SYDVKM come from the germline V gene. The ends lost 6 bases at V and 6 bases at J; junction bases unmatched: 23. CDR3 protein: CASSSGQEGLAGGPFLFEQYF. CDR3 DNA: TGTGCCAGCAGCTCCGGGCAGGAGGGACTAGCGGGAGGGCCATTCCTCTTCGAGCAGTACTTC.

The rearrangement joins TRBV10-3 to TRBJ1-5; TRBD1 might be the D (5 bases). With 11 bases removed from V and 7 bases from J, the gap between germline ends came to 21 bases. Germline CDR1 and CDR2: ENHRY and SYGVKD. The CDR3 has 14 amino acids. Here the CDR3 reads CASGGGTLGQPQHF. The CDR3 bases are TGTGCCTCTGGGGGGGGGACGCTCGGACAGCCCCAGCATTTT.

J is TRBJ2-7 and V is TRBV19, with D possibly matching TRBD1 (5 bases). Germline CDR1 and CDR2: LNHDA and SQIVND (reference sequence). Trimming removed 6 bases at V and 3 bases at J, with 18 bases between. The CDR3 is 15 residues long. The CDR3 loop is CASSTGWGGIYEQYF. The CDR3, as DNA: TGTGCCAGTAGCACAGGATGGGGTGGGATCTACGAGCAGTACTTC.

The CDR3 region has the DNA TGCGCCAGCAGCCAAGATTGGGGGACAGGGGCCAATGAGCAGTTCTTC. Translating it yields CASSQDWGTGANEQFF. The chain employs TRBV4-3 and TRBJ2-1, with 10 bases identical to TRBD1. Per the germline V gene, CDR1 is LGHNA and CDR2 is YSLEER. The CDR3 contains 16 residues. Trimming at V came to 0 bases and at J to 6 bases, leaving 5 bases not matched to a gene.

This chain connects TRBV4-1 to TRBJ2-2; 8 bases are a match to TRBD1. The CDR3 extends over 17 amino acids. The V segment lost 1 base and the J segment 1 base; nucleotides outside the gene matches: 5. Germline V gene sequence: CDR1 MGHRA, CDR2 YSYEKL. The CDR3 region has the DNA TGCGCCAGCAGCCAAGCCGGACAGGGAGGGAACACCGGGGAGCTGTTTTTT. Translating gives CASSQAGQGGNTGELFF.

V is TRBV6-5 and J is TRBJ1-6; D gene ambiguous. The V gene's germline CDR1 is MNHEY and CDR2 SVGAGI. V was clipped by 2 bases and J by 7 bases, with 9 bases between them. This CDR3 spans 14 amino acids. The CDR3 loop reads CASSYGSGNSPLHF. CDR3 coding DNA: TGTGCCAGCAGTTACGGTAGCGGGAATTCACCCCTCCACTTT.